This T cell receptor beta chain is from a study of T cell repertoires in cytomegalovirus infection. On the study more broadly: CMV infection together with matching HLA type was indicated by public TCR beta signatures. Regarding the study as a whole: Frequencies of public TCR beta families were cumulated, and this identified carriers of CMV plus the relevant HLA.

From germline, CDR1 is LNHNV and CDR2 YYDKDF (reference sequence). This CDR3 spans 14 amino acids. V shed 5 bases and J 9 bases; nucleotides not matched to a gene: 8. As for this clonotype: The antigen remains unidentified.

TCRdb redid the calling of the reads with MiXCR, one entry per CDR3 protein. Found here are some 600,000 distinct CDR3 sequences, roughly a quarter of them singletons; the top ten hold less than 9.5%. The material sequenced was CD8+ T cells from PBMCs. The clonotype originates from a human donor in good health (CMV status not recorded). Some clones in this sample may be carry-over from other donors' samples. This chain uses TRBV15 with TRBJ2-4; the match to TRBD1 covers 9 bases. CDR3 DNA: TGTGCCACCAGCCCTCGGACAGGGGAATTCATTCAGTACTTC. Amino acids: CATSPRTGEFIQYF. Full variable domain (remainder filled in from reference TRBV15 and TRBJ2-4): DAMVIQNPRYQVTQFGKPVTLSCSQTLNHNVMYWYQQKSSQAPKLLFHYYDKDFNNEADTPDNFQSRRPNTSFCFLDIRSPGLGDTAMYLCATSPRTGEFIQYFGAGTRLSVL.